The 19 T cell receptor beta chains reported below all come from one sample, sequenced in a study. TCRdb independently ran MiXCR on the 5' RACE reads; one entry per CDR3 protein. The repertoire includes about 42,000 distinct CDR3 sequences, approximately 31% of them detected once, and roughly 4% sits in the top ten. Sequencing input: tumor-infiltrating memory CD4+ T cells sorted from the breast tumor. Subset: memory CD4+ T cells, CD4+CD45RO+CD25-. The receptors shown here come from a female donor with breast cancer.

Of note for this clonotype: One junction end does not reproduce the germline sequence, and a read error may be involved. This chain uses TRBV11-2 with TRBJ2-7; 9 bases match TRBD1. Germline CDR1 is SGHAT and CDR2 is FQNNGV. There are 14 residues in the CDR3. CDR3 in amino acids: CTSSQDRGTYEQYF. The CDR3 nucleotides read TGTACCAGCAGCCAGGACAGGGGAACCTACGAGCAGTACTTC.

The sample holds a few counts of this clonotype. The chain is built from TRBV6-5 and TRBJ1-1; D is ambiguous. Germline CDR1 MNHEY, CDR2 SVGAGI. Trimming took off 7 bases at V and 4 bases at J, with 13 bases between the two ends. The CDR3 is 13 residues long. The CDR3, as DNA: TGTGCCAGCATGGCGCGAACAAGCACTGAAGCTTTCTTT. This codes for CASMARTSTEAFF.

V and J are TRBV7-3 and TRBJ2-2; D is uncertain. The CDR3 extends over 15 amino acids. Trimming cost V 2 bases and J 7 bases, with 14 bases left between them. Germline CDR1 SGHTA, CDR2 FQGTGA. In DNA form, the CDR3 reads TGTGCCAGCAGCTTAGGAGTGGGCGGCCGCGGGGAGCTGTTTTTT. Translating it yields CASSLGVGGRGELFF. The whole variable domain, filled in from reference TRBV7-3 and TRBJ2-2, reads GAGVSQTPSNKVTEKGKYVELRCDPISGHTALYWYRQSLGQGPEFLIYFQGTGAADDSGLPNDRFFAVRPEGSVSTLKIQRTERGDSAVYLCASSLGVGGRGELFFGEGSRLTVL.

This clonotype was found a few times. The V call is TRBV6-1, the J call TRBJ1-5; D remains ambiguous. Looked up from germline, CDR1 is MNHNS and CDR2 is SASEGT. This CDR3 has 11 residues. The V gene lost 11 bases and the J gene lost 6 bases, with 11 bases spanning the gap. In nucleotides, the CDR3 is TGTGCCTCAAATGAGGCTCAGCCCCAGCATTTT. Translating it yields CASNEAQPQHF.

This clonotype turned up a few times. V is TRBV24-1 and J is TRBJ2-1; 9 positions agree with TRBD1. The CDR3 loop spans 13 amino acids. The V gene end was trimmed by 9 bases and the J gene end by 6 bases; junction bases not matched to a gene: 5. From germline, CDR1 is KGHDR and CDR2 SFDVKD. CDR3 in amino acids: CATAGQGRNEQFF. The CDR3 nucleotides are TGTGCCACCGCGGGACAGGGTCGCAATGAGCAGTTCTTC.

This clonotype was counted ten times or more. V usage is TRBV11-1 and J usage is TRBJ2-7; D is possibly TRBD1 or TRBD2 (5 bases each). In germline, CDR1 is SGHAT, CDR2 FQDESV (reference sequence). V was cut by 3 bases and J by 6 bases, with 15 bases left in between. This CDR3 spans 14 amino acids. Here the CDR3 DNA reads TGTGCCAGCAGCTTTGAGGGGCCGAAGGGCGAGCAGTACTTC. Translation gives CASSFEGPKGEQYF.

This clonotype has just a few counts. The rearrangement uses TRBV9 and TRBJ1-1; 7 bases line up with TRBD1. V dropped 1 base and J dropped 3; count of bases not matched to a gene: 0. In germline, CDR1 is SGDLS, CDR2 YYNGEE. This CDR3 spans 13 amino acids. CDR3 amino acids: CASSVQGDTEAFF. The CDR3 region has the DNA TGTGCCAGCAGCGTACAGGGGGACACTGAAGCTTTCTTT.

V usage is TRBV20-1 and J usage is TRBJ1-5, with no clear D. Trimming took off 3 bases at V and 2 bases at J, with 8 bases between the two ends. The length of the CDR3 is 13 residues. Germline assignment: CDR1 DFQATT and CDR2 SNEGSKA (reference sequence). CDR3: CSASGEGNQPQHF. CDR3 nucleotide sequence: TGCAGTGCTAGTGGGGAGGGCAATCAGCCCCAGCATTTT.

V gene TRBV7-9 combines with J gene TRBJ2-3; 9 bases agree with TRBD2. This CDR3 comprises 15 residues. CDR1 and CDR2 from the germline V gene are SEHNR and FQNEAQ (reference sequence). The J segment lost 4 bases and the V segment lost 7 bases, leaving 9 bases of the junction unmatched. The CDR3 nucleotides are TGTGCCAGCAACCTCTTGGGCGGGGGGGCAGATACGCAGTATTTT. It encodes CASNLLGGGADTQYF.

This clonotype was counted between two and nine times. The J gene is TRBJ2-7, the V gene TRBV4-1; D perhaps matches TRBD2 (5 bases). Trimming took 3 bases from V and 1 from J, leaving 13 bases between them. The CDR3 has 15 residues. CDR1 is MGHRA and CDR2 is YSYEKL in the germline V gene. This CDR3 is CASSQGATQSYEQYF. In DNA form, the CDR3 reads TGCGCCAGCAGCCAGGGAGCCACCCAATCCTACGAGCAGTACTTC.

V gene TRBV5-1 combines with J gene TRBJ2-2, with TRBD2 identical over 8 bases. Trimming removed 4 bases from V and 0 bases from J; junction bases left unmatched: 5. Germline assignment: CDR1 SGHRS and CDR2 YFSETQ. CDR3 length: 16 amino acids. CDR3 amino acids: CASSQLAGTNTGELFF. The CDR3 DNA reads as TGCGCCAGCAGCCAATTAGCGGGAACGAACACCGGGGAGCTGTTTTTT.

Ten or more counts support this clonotype. The chain combines TRBV27 with TRBJ2-1; 9 nucleotides agree with TRBD2. Unmatched junction bases numbered 9, after V lost 9 bases and J lost 0 bases. CDR1 is MNHEY, CDR2 SMNVEV, per germline (reference sequence). The CDR3 totals 16 residues. The CDR3 DNA is TGTGCCAGTCGTCTAGCGGGGAGAAGCTCCTACAATGAGCAGTTCTTC. This sequence encodes CASRLAGRSSYNEQFF.

In regard to this clonotype: A much larger clonotype is one base distant, so this may be a read error. The rearrangement uses TRBV29-1 and TRBJ2-7; 9 bases are a match to TRBD1. CDR1 and CDR2 (germline): SQVTM, ANQGSEA. This CDR3 has 12 amino acids. CDR3 nucleotide sequence: TGCAGCGTGGGACAGGGACCTTACGAGCAGCACTTC. The encoded protein is CSVGQGPYEQHF.

This clonotype turned up a few times. V usage is TRBV24-1 and J usage is TRBJ2-1; D may be TRBD1 or TRBD2 (6 bases each). In germline, CDR1 is KGHDR, CDR2 SFDVKD. There are 14 residues in the CDR3. Deletions cut 3 bases from V and 6 bases from J, with 11 bases between. The CDR3 sequence is CATSDRGDFNEQFF. DNA for the CDR3: TGTGCCACCAGTGATAGGGGGGACTTCAATGAGCAGTTCTTC.

The rearrangement uses TRBV6-2 or TRBV6-3 and TRBJ2-7, with 9 bases aligning to TRBD2. The germline V gene has CDR1 MNHEY and CDR2 SVGEGT. The CDR3 length is 16 residues. V was clipped by 5 bases and J by 0 bases; unmatched bases: 8. This CDR3 is CASSARLAAVSYEQYF. The DNA for the CDR3 is TGTGCCAGCAGTGCTCGACTAGCGGCCGTCTCCTACGAGCAGTACTTC.

Concerning this clonotype: The CDR3 carries no conserved terminal phenylalanine or tryptophan, so it likely arises from a read error. The chain employs TRBV9 and TRBJ2-3; 12 nucleotides agree with TRBD2. This CDR3 is 16 amino acids long. CDR1 is SGDLS, CDR2 YYNGEE, per germline. V trimming: 0 bases; J trimming: 4 bases; junction bases outside the gene matches: 3. Written as DNA, the CDR3 is TGTGCCAGCAGCGTAGTGGCTAGCGGGAGGGCAGATACGCAGTATTTA. This sequence encodes CASSVVASGRADTQYL.

This clonotype appeared a few times. The chain has TRBV5-1 and TRBJ2-7; possibly TRBD1 for D (6 bases). Trimming took 4 bases from V and 3 from J, leaving 14 bases between them. The CDR3 spans 14 residues. Germline V gene lookup returns CDR1 SGHRS and CDR2 YFSETQ. CDR3 bases: TGCGCCAGCAGCACGCACAGGGTACTCTACGAGCAGTACTTC. Amino acids: CASSTHRVLYEQYF.

This chain links TRBV20-1 with TRBJ1-1; 8 bases line up with TRBD1. CDR1 is DFQATT and CDR2 is SNEGSKA in the germline V gene (reference sequence). This CDR3 is 15 amino acids long. V lost 0 bases, J lost 4 bases, and 7 bases stayed unmatched. In DNA form, the CDR3 reads TGCAGTGCTAGAGAGCCAGGGGGCGACATCACTGAAGCTTTCTTT. Translation: CSAREPGGDITEAFF.

V usage is TRBV9 and J usage is TRBJ2-2, with D possibly TRBD1 on 5 matching bases. Germline values: CDR1 SGDLS, CDR2 YYNGEE. V lost 0 bases to trimming and J lost 6 bases, with 12 bases between them. This CDR3 has 15 amino acids. CDR3 amino acids: CASSVEGSGSGELFF. The CDR3 region has the DNA TGTGCCAGCAGCGTAGAGGGGTCAGGGTCCGGGGAGCTGTTTTTT.